This passage covers 32 T cell receptor beta chains from one sample sequenced in a study of blood T cell repertoires in COVID-19. The protocol was immunoSEQ multiplex PCR, while the TCRdb copy is restricted to in-frame clones and leaves out a portion. The data contain fewer than 200,000 clones, 81% of them singletons. The material sequenced was PBMCs or T cells enriched from blood (not recorded which). All receptors derive from a woman between 40 and 55 years old with acute COVID-19.

V gene TRBV7-2 combines with J gene TRBJ2-4, with D perhaps TRBD1 (6 bases). Germline V CDR1 and CDR2: SGHTA, FQGNSA. There are 16 residues in the CDR3. The V end lost 3 bases, the J end lost 0 bases, and 12 bases lay between the germline ends. The CDR3 protein is CASSLGQNLAKNIQYF. In nucleotides, the CDR3 is TGTGCCAGCAGCTTGGGACAAAACTTAGCCAAAAACATTCAGTACTTC.

The gene calls are TRBV4-2 and TRBJ2-6; D is possibly TRBD2 (6 bases). The CDR3 has 17 amino acids. Germline V gene lookup returns CDR1 LGHNA and CDR2 YNFKEQ. Trimming cost V 4 bases and J 0 bases, with 13 bases left between them. CDR3 protein: CASSPTGGSSGANVLTF. In DNA form, the CDR3 reads TGTGCCAGCAGCCCCACCGGAGGGAGCTCTGGGGCCAACGTCCTGACTTTC.

The rearrangement links TRBV7-6 to TRBJ2-7; no firm D call. The CDR3 runs 11 residues. Germline CDR1 is SGHVS and CDR2 is FNYEAQ. Trimming took off 1 base at V and 6 bases at J, with 4 bases between the two ends. CDR3 sequence reads: CASSLGREQYF. In DNA, the CDR3 is TGTGCCAGCAGCTTAGGTCGCGAGCAGTACTTC.

The V gene is TRBV6-6, the J gene TRBJ1-2, with D unclear. Trimming shortened V by 4 bases and J by 8 bases, and 17 bases separated the two germline ends. The CDR3 runs 14 residues. CDR1 and CDR2 (germline): MNHNY, SVGAGI (reference sequence). The chain's CDR3 is CASSLEVATVGYTF. For the CDR3, the DNA is TGTGCCAGCAGTTTGGAGGTTGCGACGGTGGGCTACACCTTC.

The rearrangement joins TRBV27 to TRBJ2-7, with a tentative D call TRBD1 (5 bases). V lost 5 bases, J lost 6 bases, and 8 bases lay in between. This CDR3 spans 11 amino acids. The germline CDR1 and CDR2 sequences are MNHEY and SMNVEV (reference sequence). The CDR3 loop reads CASSKGVEQYF. The CDR3 coding sequence is TGTGCCAGCAGTAAAGGGGTCGAGCAGTACTTC.

The chain combines TRBV18 with TRBJ2-5, with 7 bases lining up with TRBD1. After removal of 3 bases from V and 2 bases from J, the junction contained 6 bases not matched to a gene. The CDR3 loop spans 15 amino acids. Germline V lookup: CDR1 KGHSH, CDR2 LQKENI. The CDR3 loop reads CASSPDRHSQETQYF. The CDR3 coding sequence is TGTGCCAGCTCACCGGACAGGCACTCTCAAGAGACCCAGTACTTC.

The chain combines TRBV5-1 with TRBJ1-3; no clear D. CDR1 and CDR2 from the germline V gene are SGHRS and YFSETQ. The CDR3 is 14 amino acids. Trimming removed 3 bases at V and 0 bases at J, with 7 bases between. The CDR3 here is CASSSGISGNTIYF. The CDR3 nucleotides read TGCGCCAGCAGCTCAGGTATCTCTGGAAACACCATATATTTT.

This chain joins TRBV4-1 and TRBJ1-2, with 11 bases identical to TRBD1. J gave up 6 bases and V 4 bases, and 7 bases lay outside the gene matches. The CDR3 covers 15 residues. Per the germline V gene, CDR1 is MGHRA and CDR2 is YSYEKL. The CDR3 DNA reads TGCGCCAGCAGCCGAGGACAGGGGGCGCTGAATGGCTACACCTTC. This sequence encodes CASSRGQGALNGYTF.

This clone was counted once. The rearrangement uses TRBV6-5 and TRBJ1-1; D uncertain. V lost 3 bases to trimming and J lost 6 bases, with 14 bases between them. CDR1 and CDR2 from the germline V gene are MNHEY and SVGAGI. This CDR3 has 14 amino acids. CDR3 amino acids: CASSYREPSAEAFF. The CDR3 coding sequence is TGTGCCAGCAGTTATAGGGAGCCGAGCGCTGAAGCTTTCTTT.

The rearrangement joins TRBV3-1 (or the pseudogene TRBV3-2) to TRBJ2-7; 11 nucleotides align to TRBD2. The V and J ends lost 8 bases and 4 bases, in that order; junction bases with no gene match: 7. This CDR3 has 14 amino acids. Germline loops: CDR1 LGHDT, CDR2 YNNKEL (reference sequence). The CDR3 here is CASSDTSGGYEQYF. In nucleotides, the CDR3 is TGTGCCAGCTCGGATACTAGCGGGGGTTACGAGCAGTACTTC.

This clone occurred a few times. V is TRBV5-4 and J is TRBJ2-1, with TRBD2 identical over 7 bases. V was pared by 0 bases and J by 4 bases, with 7 bases of the junction left unmatched. The CDR3 is made up of 16 amino acids. The germline CDR1 and CDR2 sequences are SGHNT and YYREEE (reference sequence). The CDR3 DNA follows: TGTGCCAGCAGCTTGGCGGGCGGGAGTACGTACAATGAGCAGTTCTTC. Translation: CASSLAGGSTYNEQFF.

The chain uses TRBV7-3 and TRBJ2-2; the D gene is possibly TRBD2 (6 bases). Trimming cost V 2 bases and J 0 bases, with 10 bases left between them. Germline loops: CDR1 SGHTA, CDR2 FQGTGA. The CDR3 covers 16 residues. The CDR3 sequence: CASSLFGSSNTGELFF. The CDR3 DNA is TGTGCCAGCAGCTTATTCGGGAGCTCGAACACCGGGGAGCTGTTTTTT.

The J gene is TRBJ1-4, the V gene TRBV7-9; 7 nucleotides match TRBD1. The CDR3 consists of 15 residues. The V gene's germline CDR1 is SEHNR and CDR2 FQNEAQ (reference sequence). V trimming: 5 bases; J trimming: 6 bases; junction bases outside the gene matches: 9. The CDR3 sequence is CASSTHRDSHEKLFF. The DNA of the CDR3 is TGTGCCAGCAGCACGCACCGGGACAGCCATGAAAAACTGTTTTTT.

The gene calls are TRBV6-5 and TRBJ1-2; TRBD1 matches 7 bases. Trimming removed 6 bases from V and 6 bases from J; junction bases left unmatched: 4. This CDR3 region has 12 residues. Germline assignment: CDR1 MNHEY and CDR2 SVGAGI. CDR3 bases: TGTGCCAGCAGCCGAACAGGGGATGGCTACACCTTC. This sequence encodes CASSRTGDGYTF.

The V gene is TRBV5-1, the J gene TRBJ1-2; TRBD1 is a possible D gene (5 bases). Germline lookup yields CDR1 SGHRS and CDR2 YFSETQ. The CDR3 spans 14 residues. The V gene lost 1 base and the J gene lost 6 bases, with 13 bases spanning the gap. The CDR3 bases are TGCGCCAGCAGCTTGCAGGGCGGGAAAGATGGCTACACCTTC. Amino acid sequence: CASSLQGGKDGYTF.

This clone was observed a single time. V usage is TRBV11-2 and J usage is TRBJ1-1, with 8 bases fitting TRBD1. V lost 5 bases, J lost 5 bases, and 7 bases stayed unmatched. Germline V lookup: CDR1 SGHAT, CDR2 FQNNGV. This CDR3 comprises 14 residues. This CDR3 reads CASSPGQGGTEAFF. As DNA, the CDR3 is TGTGCCAGCAGCCCTGGACAGGGAGGTACTGAAGCTTTCTTT. The full variable domain, completed using reference TRBV11-2 and TRBJ1-1, is EAGVAQSPRYKIIEKRQSVAFWCNPISGHATLYWYQQILGQGPKLLIQFQNNGVVDDSQLPKDRFSAERLKGVDSTLKIQPAKLEDSAVYLCASSPGQGGTEAFFGQGTRLTVV.

The chain links TRBV18 to TRBJ2-1; tentatively, D is TRBD2 (6 bases). The CDR3 loop spans 15 amino acids. The V end was cut by 3 bases, the J end by 0 bases, with 9 bases between. Germline assignment: CDR1 KGHSH and CDR2 LQKENI. The CDR3 sequence: CASSPAGPSYNEQFF. In DNA, the CDR3 is TGTGCCAGCTCACCGGCGGGACCCTCCTACAATGAGCAGTTCTTC.

V and J are TRBV18 and TRBJ2-5; 13 bases agree with TRBD2. J lost 7 bases, V lost 5 bases, and 7 bases had no gene match. Per the germline V gene, CDR1 is KGHSH and CDR2 is LQKENI. This CDR3 has 15 residues. In DNA, the CDR3 is TGTGCCAGCTCATCGGGACTAGCGGGAAGCGGGACCCAGTACTTC. It yields the protein CASSSGLAGSGTQYF. The full variable domain, with the rest looked up from reference TRBV18 and TRBJ2-5, is NAGVMQNPRHLVRRRGQEARLRCSPMKGHSHVYWYRQLPEEGLKFMVYLQKENIIDESGMPKERFSAEFPKEGPSILRIQQVVRGDSAAYFCASSSGLAGSGTQYFGPGTRLLVL.

The V call is TRBV9, the J call TRBJ2-2; TRBD2 is a possible D gene (6 bases). Germline V CDR1 and CDR2: SGDLS, YYNGEE. With 3 bases removed from V and 3 bases from J, the gap between germline ends came to 9 bases. CDR3 length: 14 amino acids. For the CDR3, the DNA is TGTGCCAGCAGCGAGGGACTTTACACCGGGGAGCTGTTTTTT. Translating gives CASSEGLYTGELFF.

V usage is TRBV7-6 and J usage is TRBJ2-1; 12 nucleotides agree with TRBD2. The V segment lost 4 bases and the J segment 7 bases; nucleotides outside the gene matches: 8. The length of the CDR3 is 16 residues. CDR1 and CDR2 (germline): SGHVS, FNYEAQ. The CDR3, as DNA: TGTGCCAGCAGCTACTCCCTAGCGGGAGGGGGGAATGAGCAGTTCTTC. Translation: CASSYSLAGGGNEQFF.

This clone was recorded a few times. The chain couples TRBV2 to TRBJ1-6, with D tentatively TRBD1 (6 bases). The CDR3 is 17 amino acids. The V gene's germline CDR1 is SNHLY and CDR2 FYNNEI. V lost 7 bases, J lost 6 bases, and 22 bases lay in between. CDR3 nucleotides: TGTGCCAGCATGGGGAACAGGGTAGGACGCCCTAATTCACCCCTCCACTTT. It translates to CASMGNRVGRPNSPLHF.

The table lists this clone with a few counts. The gene calls are TRBV19 and TRBJ2-1; 8 bases are shared with TRBD2. J lost 2 bases, V lost 3 bases, and 3 bases had no gene match. This CDR3 region has 15 residues. Germline CDR1 is LNHDA and CDR2 is SQIVND (reference sequence). The CDR3 DNA follows: TGTGCCAGTAGTATTTTTAGCGGGACCTACAATGAGCAGTTCTTC. As protein: CASSIFSGTYNEQFF.

The chain recombines TRBV27 with TRBJ1-2; D is unresolved. Germline CDR1 MNHEY, CDR2 SMNVEV (reference sequence). Between the trimmed V and J ends, which lost 5 bases and 2 bases, there was a span of 9 bases. The CDR3 covers 13 residues. CDR3 sequence (DNA): TGTGCCAGCAGTGCGGCAGTCAACTATGGCTACACCTTC. Its translation is CASSAAVNYGYTF.

V and J are TRBV11-3 and TRBJ1-2, with 7 bases matching TRBD1. V shed 5 bases and J 11 bases; nucleotides not matched to a gene: 5. The CDR3 is 11 residues long. In germline, CDR1 is SGHNT, CDR2 YENEEA. This CDR3 is CASSPGTAYTF. For the CDR3, the DNA is TGTGCCAGCAGCCCTGGGACAGCTTACACCTTC.

V and J are TRBV7-2 and TRBJ2-3; 7 nucleotides align to TRBD2. Unmatched junction bases numbered 18, after V lost 5 bases and J lost 4 bases. Germline V gene lookup returns CDR1 SGHTA and CDR2 FQGNSA. CDR3 length equals 18 residues. The CDR3 protein is CASSPYGSGRRIADTQYF. CDR3 DNA: TGTGCCAGCAGCCCTTACGGTAGCGGGCGTAGGATCGCAGATACGCAGTATTTT.

This rearrangement joins TRBV12-3 or TRBV12-4 to TRBJ2-7; D is possibly TRBD1 (6 bases). The CDR3 loop spans 13 amino acids. Trimming left V 6 bases short and J 2 bases short, with 11 bases between. In DNA, the CDR3 is TGTGCCAGCAGCCGGACAGTCGCCTACGAGCAGTACTTC. Its protein is CASSRTVAYEQYF.

This clone was seen a single time. The chain couples TRBV5-8 to TRBJ1-4; tentative D call: TRBD1 (6 bases). CDR3 length: 13 residues. The germline V and J ends were trimmed by 1 base and 10 bases, with 11 bases remaining between them. Germline loops: CDR1 SGHTS, CDR2 YDEGEE. CDR3: CASSLKQGGKLFF. CDR3 DNA: TGTGCCAGCAGCTTGAAACAAGGGGGAAAACTGTTTTTT.

The V call is TRBV30, the J call TRBJ1-5, with 8 nucleotides matching TRBD1. CDR1 and CDR2 from the germline V gene are GTSNPN and SVGIG (reference sequence). The CDR3 runs to 17 residues. J lost 3 bases, V lost 1 base, and 11 bases had no gene match. As DNA, the CDR3 is TGTGCCTGGAGTGGGACAGGGACAGGAATTTTCAATCAGCCCCAGCATTTT. Translating it yields CAWSGTGTGIFNQPQHF. Drawing the rest from reference TRBV30 and TRBJ1-5, the complete variable domain is SQTIHQWPATLVQPVGSPLSLECTVEGTSNPNLYWYRQAAGRGLQLLFYSVGIGQISSEVPQNLSASRPQDRQFILSSKKLLLSDSGFYLCAWSGTGTGIFNQPQHFGDGTRLSIL.

The CDR3: CASANDRWSTEKLFF. DNA of the CDR3: TGTGCTAGTGCCAACGACAGATGGAGTACCGAAAAACTGTTTTTT. The chain has TRBV12-5 and TRBJ1-4, with D perhaps matching TRBD1 (5 bases). The CDR3 sequence is 15 residues long. Germline V lookup: CDR1 LGHNT, CDR2 FRNRAP. V shed 7 bases and J shed 8 bases, with 20 bases lying between them.

The rearrangement joins TRBV6-5 to TRBJ1-6; D is uncertain. The CDR3 is 15 residues long. Germline V gene data show CDR1 as MNHEY and CDR2 as SVGAGI. The V end was cut by 7 bases, the J end by 4 bases, with 14 bases between. CDR3 region: CASNAGGSYNSPLHF. The DNA of the CDR3 is TGTGCCAGCAATGCGGGAGGGTCTTATAATTCACCCCTCCACTTT.

This chain links TRBV7-9 with TRBJ2-1, with D maybe TRBD2 (6 bases). The germline V gene encodes CDR1 SEHNR and CDR2 FQNEAQ (reference sequence). This CDR3 spans 12 amino acids. Trimming pared 5 bases from V and 10 bases from J, leaving 12 bases between. The CDR3 spells CASSTQGGEQFF. In DNA, the CDR3 is TGTGCCAGCAGCACTCAGGGAGGCGAGCAGTTCTTC.

This clone was detected ten times or more. V is TRBV24-1 and J is TRBJ2-2, with 13 positions matching TRBD2. There are 21 residues in the CDR3. Trimming removed 4 bases from V and 4 bases from J; junction bases left unmatched: 17. The germline CDR1 and CDR2 sequences are KGHDR and SFDVKD. The CDR3 reads CATSDRRTATSGRHTTGELFF. The CDR3 DNA sequence: TGTGCCACCAGTGACCGTCGGACCGCGACTAGCGGGAGGCATACCACCGGGGAGCTGTTTTTT.